The source of this T cell receptor (beta chain) is a study of blood T cell repertoires in COVID-19. The overall study: T cells, B-cell-depleted T cells, or PBMCs supplied cDNA or gDNA.

V lost 3 bases, J lost 5 bases, and 13 bases lay in between. This CDR3 is 13 amino acids long. Germline CDR1 reads DFQATT; CDR2 reads SNEGSKA (reference sequence). Original processing notes: Estimated nucleated cell counts came from reference gene primer amplification. Using immunoSEQ multiplex PCR, the repertoire was profiled, and TCRdb retains in-frame clones only, with some absent. The V and J calls and clone size are taken from that table; D and trimming were inferred from the DNA. The profile shows some 250,000 clones, approximately 86% of them singletons. The V gene is TRBV20-1, the J gene TRBJ2-5; TRBD2 is a possible D gene (6 bases). The TCR sequence derives from a woman aged 35 to 49 with acute COVID-19. The sample consisted of PBMCs or T cells enriched from blood (not recorded which). CDR3 bases: TGCAGTGCTAGTACCGGGCGGGGTGAGACCCAGTACTTC. Translating gives CSASTGRGETQYF.